This T cell receptor beta chain was sequenced during a study of T-cell memory formation after mild COVID-19. Turning to the study itself: Clustering of TCRs was largely donor specific.

Many counts were recorded for this clonotype. As yet, its antigen is unknown. V shed 2 bases, J shed 1 base, and the junction held 5 bases outside the gene matches. The germline V gene encodes CDR1 LGHDT and CDR2 YNNKEL (reference sequence). The CDR3 contains 16 residues. Findings of the study overall: Contracting CD4+ clones were located mainly in CM and EM, and CD8+ clones in EMRA. Clones that contracted from day 15 to 85 were balanced CD4/CD8, while later expanders leaned CD4+.

One entry per CDR3 protein, called by TCRdb with MiXCR from the 5' RACE reads. The sample gives about 420,000 distinct CDR3 sequences, more than 20% of which show up once; 10% to 15% is in the top ten. The sample consisted of PBMCs or a T cell subset sorted from them (not recorded which). The chain is built from TRBV3-1 and TRBJ2-1; TRBD1 aligns across 7 bases. This TCR came from an adult woman who had mild COVID-19 (a few samples of this study predate the infection). Cell type and time point are not known. The CDR3 DNA reads as TGTGCCAGCAGCCAACCGGGACAGAGGTCCTACAATGAGCAGTTCTTC. Protein: CASSQPGQRSYNEQFF.